In this sample, the clone carrying this T cell receptor beta chain turned up a few times. Its antigen is as yet unknown. Combining a sample-barcoded 5' primer with a J-beta primer mix, a second PCR ran for roughly 7 to 11 cycles. TCRdb ran MiXCR on the 5' RACE reads and lists one entry per CDR3 protein. This table holds about 1.8 million distinct CDR3 sequences, 49% found once. RNA extraction gave at least 5 micrograms of total RNA per sample. The CDR3 has 13 residues. Germline assignment: CDR1 ENHRY and CDR2 SYGVKD. The V end was cut by 8 bases, the J end by 8 bases, with 16 bases between. The data are from a study of blood T cells in healthy people across ages. Study-wide results and limits: Leaving the PBMCs unsorted stopped any conclusive comparison of naive versus antigen-experienced cells.

The rearrangement joins TRBV10-3 to TRBJ2-4; no reliable D call. Sequenced input: blood. This receptor was obtained from a woman aged 40-49 years in good health. The CDR3 here is CAIALKTRDIQYF. CDR3 DNA: TGTGCCATCGCATTAAAGACTCGCGACATTCAGTACTTC.